These 19 T cell receptor beta chains were all obtained from the same sample, sequenced in a study of cytomegalovirus exposure and HLA in healthy donors. PCR employed 60 Vbeta and 13 Jbeta primers. Sequencing was performed with immunoSEQ multiplex PCR; in TCRdb, only in-frame clones are kept and a portion is missing. The sample yields about 220,000 clones, over 60% seen once. Input material: PBMCs. The source of these receptors is a man aged 18 to 30 in good health and CMV-seronegative.

V usage is TRBV28 and J usage is TRBJ1-5; no clear D gene. Trimming took off 2 bases at V and 6 bases at J, with 8 bases between the two ends. There are 13 residues in the CDR3. CDR1 is MDHEN, CDR2 SYDVKM, per germline. CDR3 sequence reads: CASSLRWSQPQHF. The CDR3 DNA reads TGTGCCAGCAGTTTAAGGTGGAGTCAGCCCCAGCATTTT.

The chain joins TRBV19 to TRBJ1-4; no clear D gene. The CDR3 extends over 14 amino acids. The V gene lost 6 bases and the J gene lost 7 bases, with 15 bases spanning the gap. Germline values: CDR1 LNHDA, CDR2 SQIVND (reference sequence). CDR3 sequence (DNA): TGTGCCAGTAGGTCGGAAACCCGGGGTGAAAAACTGTTTTTT. Its translation: CASRSETRGEKLFF.

The table lists this clone with a few counts. The gene calls are TRBV7-6 and TRBJ2-1; maybe TRBD1 (6 bases). V was clipped by 6 bases and J by 5 bases, with 11 bases between them. This CDR3 is 13 amino acids long. CDR1 and CDR2 from the germline V gene are SGHVS and FNYEAQ. In nucleotides, the CDR3 is TGTGCCAGCAGGACAGGAGAACACAATGAGCAGTTCTTC. Translated: CASRTGEHNEQFF.

This clone was counted a single time. The J gene is TRBJ2-7, the V gene TRBV6-1; 11 bases line up with TRBD1. With V trimmed by 7 bases and J by 4 bases, 9 bases remained unmatched. This CDR3 contains 15 residues. Germline V lookup: CDR1 MNHNS, CDR2 SASEGT. CDR3 protein: CASKVAGTGGYEQYF. DNA for the CDR3: TGTGCCAGCAAAGTCGCCGGGACAGGGGGATACGAGCAGTACTTC.

The chain couples TRBV18 to TRBJ2-3; D not certain. Deletions cut 5 bases from V and 2 bases from J, with 11 bases between. The CDR3 consists of 14 residues. Germline values: CDR1 KGHSH, CDR2 LQKENI. The chain's CDR3 is CASSAVTNTDTQYF. CDR3 bases: TGTGCCAGCTCAGCTGTAACTAACACAGATACGCAGTATTTT.

The V gene is TRBV6-1, the J gene TRBJ1-2; D remains unclear. Trimming pared 4 bases from V and 3 bases from J, leaving 12 bases between. This CDR3 has 14 amino acids. Germline lookup yields CDR1 MNHNS and CDR2 SASEGT. The CDR3 nucleotides are TGTGCCAGCAGTGCCTACAGTATAGACTATGGCTACACCTTC. Translating gives CASSAYSIDYGYTF.

The chain is built from TRBV29-1 and TRBJ2-1; no clear D. The CDR3 is 14 residues long. V lost 2 bases and J lost 0, with 8 bases in between. Germline loops: CDR1 SQVTM, CDR2 ANQGSEA. This chain's CDR3 is CSVERSNSYNEQFF. CDR3 coding DNA: TGCAGCGTTGAACGGTCTAACTCCTACAATGAGCAGTTCTTC.

The chain combines TRBV19 with TRBJ2-1; tentatively, D is TRBD2 (6 bases). The CDR3 is 14 amino acids. Germline values: CDR1 LNHDA, CDR2 SQIVND (reference sequence). V dropped 3 bases and J dropped 5 bases, with 11 bases sitting between them. The CDR3 DNA reads as TGTGCCAGTAGTATTGCGGAGGGACACAATGAGCAGTTCTTC. It translates to CASSIAEGHNEQFF.

This clone was detected a few times. The CDR3 protein is CASSYDMATGNTIYF. The CDR3 DNA sequence: TGCGCCAGCAGTTATGACATGGCGACTGGAAACACCATATATTTT. The V gene is TRBV5-1, the J gene TRBJ1-3, with no clear D. The CDR3 length is 15 residues. V shed 5 bases and J shed 2 bases, with 14 bases lying between them. The germline V gene has CDR1 SGHRS and CDR2 YFSETQ.

This chain joins TRBV27 and TRBJ2-3; no firm D call. Germline CDR1 is MNHEY and CDR2 is SMNVEV (reference sequence). The CDR3 spans 14 residues. Deletions cut 3 bases from V and 0 bases from J, with 7 bases between. This chain's CDR3 is CASSFFSSTDTQYF. In DNA form, the CDR3 reads TGTGCCAGCAGTTTCTTCTCTAGCACAGATACGCAGTATTTT.

The chain combines TRBV2 with TRBJ2-3; tentative D call: TRBD1 (5 bases). V was trimmed by 8 bases and J by 0 bases, leaving 18 bases between them. Looked up from germline, CDR1 is SNHLY and CDR2 is FYNNEI. CDR3 length equals 16 residues. DNA for the CDR3: TGTGCCAGCTATGGGGCTCCAGGAGCTAGCACAGATACGCAGTATTTT. Residues: CASYGAPGASTDTQYF.

This sequence joins TRBV7-2 and TRBJ2-7; TRBD1 matches at 10 bases. Germline loops: CDR1 SGHTA, CDR2 FQGNSA. CDR3 length: 13 amino acids. V trimming: 3 bases; J trimming: 5 bases; junction bases outside the gene matches: 1. CDR3 sequence: CASSLGTGDEQYF. The CDR3 DNA reads TGTGCCAGCAGCTTGGGGACAGGGGACGAGCAGTACTTC.

This clone was seen a few times. The chain joins TRBV7-3 to TRBJ2-3; 9 nucleotides line up with TRBD2. The CDR3 runs 15 residues. J gave up 7 bases and V 2 bases, and 7 bases lay outside the gene matches. Germline V gene data show CDR1 as SGHTA and CDR2 as FQGTGA. CDR3 DNA: TGTGCCAGCAGCTTATCTAGCGGGGCCCGCTATACGCAGTATTTT. It is translated as CASSLSSGARYTQYF. Full variable domain (remainder filled in from reference TRBV7-3 and TRBJ2-3): GAGVSQTPSNKVTEKGKYVELRCDPISGHTALYWYRQSLGQGPEFLIYFQGTGAADDSGLPNDRFFAVRPEGSVSTLKIQRTERGDSAVYLCASSLSSGARYTQYFGPGTRLTVL.

This clone was counted between two and nine times. The V gene is TRBV6-5, the J gene TRBJ2-7; D is unresolved. The germline V and J ends were trimmed by 0 bases and 0 bases, with 9 bases remaining between them. The CDR3 is made up of 15 amino acids. The germline gives CDR1 MNHEY, CDR2 SVGAGI. The CDR3 spells CASSYSPFSSYEQYF. The CDR3 DNA sequence: TGTGCCAGCAGTTACTCGCCTTTTAGCTCCTACGAGCAGTACTTC.

This chain links TRBV10-3 with TRBJ2-3; 10 bases match TRBD2. The J segment lost 2 bases and the V segment lost 5 bases, leaving 4 bases of the junction unmatched. This CDR3 has 15 residues. Germline-derived CDR1 and CDR2 are ENHRY and SYGVKD. In DNA, the CDR3 is TGTGCCATCAGTTCCGGACTAGCGGCCACAGATACGCAGTATTTT. Translation: CAISSGLAATDTQYF.

J is TRBJ1-4 and V is TRBV7-9, with 10 bases lining up with TRBD1. J was trimmed by 2 bases and V by 6 bases; bases with no gene match: 9. Per germline, CDR1 SEHNR and CDR2 FQNEAQ (reference sequence). This CDR3 has 17 amino acids. The CDR3 DNA sequence: TGTGCCAGCAGTTACCGGACAGGGGGGGGTACTAATGAAAAACTGTTTTTT. Translated, it gives CASSYRTGGGTNEKLFF. Complete variable domain (other parts from reference TRBV7-9 and TRBJ1-4): DTGVSQNPRHKITKRGQNVTFRCDPISEHNRLYWYRQTLGQGPEFLTYFQNEAQLEKSRLLSDRFSAERPKGSFSTLEIQRTEQGDSAMYLCASSYRTGGGTNEKLFFGSGTQLSVL.

This chain joins TRBV18 and TRBJ1-2; 8 bases fit TRBD1. V lost 3 bases, J lost 3 bases, and 6 bases stayed unmatched. Germline assignment: CDR1 KGHSH and CDR2 LQKENI. The CDR3 sequence is 15 residues long. The CDR3 loop is CASSPQSGGYYGYTF. The CDR3 region has the DNA TGTGCCAGCTCACCCCAGTCAGGGGGCTACTATGGCTACACCTTC.

In the case of this clone: One junction end does not reproduce the germline sequence, and a read error may be involved. The chain combines TRBV9 with TRBJ1-2; D is unclear. This CDR3 has 8 amino acids. In germline, CDR1 is SGDLS, CDR2 YYNGEE. The CDR3 DNA follows: TGTGCCAGCAGCGACAAAAGCTTC. Its translation is CASSDKSF.

This chain links TRBV29-1 with TRBJ2-4; D is unclear. The germline CDR1 and CDR2 sequences are SQVTM and ANQGSEA. This CDR3 region has 13 residues. The V end was cut by 1 base, the J end by 5 bases, with 9 bases between. The CDR3 nucleotides read TGCAGCGTTGAAGGTCAGGCGCAAAACATTCAGTACTTC. The encoded protein is CSVEGQAQNIQYF.